This TCR beta chain was captured by sequencing in a study of OX40 agonist ivuxolimab in advanced cancers. Study-level information: In this trial design, patients received ivuxolimab intravenously at 0.01 to 10 mg/kg every 2 weeks. People in dose escalation had one of these cancers: hepatocellular carcinoma, melanoma, renal cell or head and neck cancer. Treatment received earlier with anti-PD-1, anti-PD-L1 or anti-CTLA-4 agents was allowed, and around 40% had some.

Germline V lookup: CDR1 SGDLS, CDR2 YYNGEE. Trimming took 3 bases from V and 9 from J, leaving 19 bases between them. The CDR3 is made up of 15 amino acids. Generated by immunoSEQ multiplex PCR, the TCRdb table keeps only in-frame clones and is missing some. The table shows about 100,000 clones, with approximately 91% occurring only once. The sample here was CD4+ or CD8+ T cells sorted from blood, taken in a trial of the OX40 agonist ivuxolimab. The rearrangement uses TRBV9 and TRBJ2-4; possibly TRBD1 or TRBD2 for D (5 bases each). This TCR was recovered from an adult with an advanced solid tumor such as melanoma, head and neck, liver or kidney cancer. The CDR3 is CASSGALSEGSIQYF. The CDR3 DNA follows: TGTGCCAGCAGCGGGGCCCTCTCAGAGGGGAGCATTCAGTACTTC.